Following are 3 T cell receptor beta chains from one sample sequenced in a study of T cell repertoires in cytomegalovirus infection. TCRdb reprocessed the reads with MiXCR, giving one entry per CDR3 protein. The sample holds about 280,000 distinct CDR3 sequences, less than 25% seen once. No antigen has been identified for these receptors. The specimen comprised cultured PBMCs, sampled from culture after CMV antigen stimulation. These receptor sequences come from a human donor in good health (CMV status not recorded). Some clones in this sample may be carry-over from other donors' samples.

The chain links TRBV20-1 to TRBJ1-2, with 7 bases that match TRBD1. Germline trimming cut 6 bases from V and 1 base from J; bases unmatched to any gene: 5. CDR3 size: 13 residues. Germline V lookup: CDR1 DFQATT, CDR2 SNEGSKA (reference sequence). This chain's CDR3 is CSARDRLNYGYTF. CDR3 sequence (DNA): TGCAGTGCCCGGGACAGACTTAACTATGGCTACACCTTC.

This clonotype has at least ten counts. The V and J genes are TRBV7-2 and TRBJ2-1; 9 positions agree with TRBD2. The length of the CDR3 is 14 residues. Germline V gene data show CDR1 as SGHTA and CDR2 as FQGNSA. With V trimmed by 3 bases and J by 8 bases, 5 bases remained unmatched. The CDR3 sequence: CASSLSGRLDEQFF. For the CDR3, the DNA is TGTGCCAGCAGCTTGAGCGGGAGGTTGGATGAGCAGTTCTTC.

There are a few counts of this clonotype. CDR3 loop: CASSLARLLSSYNEQFF. The DNA of the CDR3 is TGTGCCAGCAGCTTAGCGCGTCTTCTTTCATCTTACAATGAGCAGTTCTTC. This rearrangement joins TRBV7-9 to TRBJ2-1; D is unresolved. V lost 0 bases, J lost 4 bases, and 16 bases lay in between. The CDR3 covers 17 residues. CDR1 is SEHNR, CDR2 FQNEAQ, per germline (reference sequence).